Listed below are T cell receptor beta chains from one sample, sequenced in a study of T cell responses to AZD1222 COVID-19 vaccine. The assay was immunoSEQ multiplex PCR, and TCRdb's table has in-frame clones only and misses some. In the table there are about 62,000 clones, approximately 90% of which are singletons. Source: peripheral blood, taken on day 0 of AZD1222 vaccination. Source of these receptors: an adult in good health. Each CDR3 is given without its conserved first and last residue. The D gene is left open where the match is weak. Rows give clone size only sometimes, using once, few, many, or a class for an expanded clone.

clone_size: NA
v_call: TRBV2
d_call: TRBD2
cdr3_aa: ASSEVGGAGFNEQF

clone_size: NA
v_call: TRBV7-2
d_call: NA
cdr3_aa: ASSSGDRRGELF

clone_size: NA
v_call: TRBV2
d_call: NA
cdr3_aa: ASSEQGIGGEKLF

clone_size: NA
v_call: TRBV15
d_call: NA
cdr3_aa: ATSKLQGDRQPQH

clone_size: NA
v_call: TRBV10-1
d_call: NA
cdr3_aa: ASSESYGGGAAEAF

clone_size: few
v_call: TRBV5-1
d_call: NA
cdr3_aa: ASSSDGINEKLF

clone_size: NA
v_call: TRBV18
d_call: NA
cdr3_aa: ASSPSGLYGYT

clone_size: NA
v_call: TRBV7-8
d_call: NA
cdr3_aa: ASTRGGGSYEQY

clone_size: NA
v_call: TRBV9
d_call: NA
cdr3_aa: ASRQEGNTGELF

clone_size: NA
v_call: TRBV7-2
d_call: TRBD1
cdr3_aa: ASSLQGTTNYGYT

clone_size: NA
v_call: TRBV7-2
d_call: NA
cdr3_aa: ASSLGGTGPGSPLH

clone_size: NA
v_call: TRBV5-1
d_call: NA
cdr3_aa: ASSLGKEDTQY

clone_size: NA
v_call: TRBV6-7
d_call: NA
cdr3_aa: ASSTPSSEPAYEQY

clone_size: once
v_call: TRBV19
d_call: TRBD1
cdr3_aa: ASRDRGQGSSPLH

clone_size: NA
v_call: TRBV7-2
d_call: NA
cdr3_aa: ASSLNTGGKLF

clone_size: once
v_call: TRBV4-2
d_call: TRBD2
cdr3_aa: ASSQSSSLAGGRVEQF

clone_size: NA
v_call: TRBV19
d_call: TRBD1
cdr3_aa: ASSRRTGQEKLF

clone_size: NA
v_call: TRBV5-3
d_call: NA
cdr3_aa: ARIPRCRQLDGYT

clone_size: NA
v_call: TRBV18
d_call: NA
cdr3_aa: ASSPGGTYEQY

clone_size: NA
v_call: TRBV2
d_call: NA
cdr3_aa: ASKAFSSGANVLT

clone_size: few
v_call: TRBV4-2
d_call: TRBD1
cdr3_aa: ASSQDRGTELWGYT

clone_size: NA
v_call: TRBV18
d_call: NA
cdr3_aa: ASSPPDGGREQY

clone_size: NA
v_call: TRBV30
d_call: NA
cdr3_aa: AWSSQNQPQH

clone_size: few
v_call: TRBV4-2
d_call: NA
cdr3_aa: ASSHRSTNEKLF

clone_size: once
v_call: TRBV11-2
d_call: NA
cdr3_aa: ASSLVGQANTEAF

clone_size: NA
v_call: TRBV2
d_call: NA
cdr3_aa: ASSYGGRGSTQY

clone_size: NA
v_call: TRBV12-3/TRBV12-4
d_call: NA
cdr3_aa: ASSLDVQTTIY

clone_size: NA
v_call: TRBV6-5
d_call: NA
cdr3_aa: ASSYSEESSYEQY

clone_size: NA
v_call: TRBV14
d_call: TRBD1
cdr3_aa: ASSPKTGGTDTQY

clone_size: NA
v_call: TRBV11-2
d_call: NA
cdr3_aa: ASRALGTVQETQY

clone_size: NA
v_call: TRBV18
d_call: NA
cdr3_aa: ASSPPQGYTYEQY

clone_size: NA
v_call: TRBV25-1
d_call: NA
cdr3_aa: AEGYRVHNEQF

clone_size: once
v_call: TRBV19
d_call: NA
cdr3_aa: ASSRQAGANVLT

clone_size: NA
v_call: TRBV11-2
d_call: NA
cdr3_aa: ASSWYNGPYEQY

clone_size: NA
v_call: TRBV9
d_call: NA
cdr3_aa: ASSVAGRTDTQY

clone_size: NA
v_call: TRBV5-1
d_call: NA
cdr3_aa: ASSPDPNQPQH

clone_size: NA
v_call: TRBV10-3
d_call: TRBD1
cdr3_aa: AISDDRAVETQY

clone_size: NA
v_call: TRBV7-7
d_call: TRBD2
cdr3_aa: ASSSGLAEYNEQF

clone_size: NA
v_call: TRBV19
d_call: NA
cdr3_aa: AARGNPNYGYT

clone_size: NA
v_call: TRBV19
d_call: TRBD1
cdr3_aa: ASSMGTGGKTQY

clone_size: NA
v_call: TRBV6-2/TRBV6-3
d_call: TRBD1
cdr3_aa: ASSYHRGLSGELF

clone_size: few
v_call: TRBV7-9
d_call: TRBD1
cdr3_aa: ASTRTTGGFTEAF

clone_size: NA
v_call: TRBV7-9
d_call: NA
cdr3_aa: ASSPSGSNYGYT

clone_size: NA
v_call: TRBV5-6
d_call: NA
cdr3_aa: ASSLPSLGNYGYT

clone_size: NA
v_call: TRBV11-2
d_call: NA
cdr3_aa: ASSLDQIGSFEAF

clone_size: NA
v_call: TRBV7-3
d_call: NA
cdr3_aa: ASSVTGGLGETQY

clone_size: NA
v_call: TRBV2
d_call: TRBD1
cdr3_aa: ASSTPDRVDNEQY

clone_size: NA
v_call: TRBV5-1
d_call: NA
cdr3_aa: ASSYGPPRDRYNSPLH

clone_size: NA
v_call: TRBV6-5
d_call: TRBD1
cdr3_aa: ASSRDRGLDEQY

clone_size: NA
v_call: TRBV7-9
d_call: NA
cdr3_aa: ASSLARGTINPNEQF

clone_size: NA
v_call: TRBV5-1
d_call: NA
cdr3_aa: ASSPSPQETQY